This TCR beta chain came from a study of T cells in Graves' hyperthyroidism and ophthalmopathy (dated by TCRdb to between 2019 and 2020). At the level of the whole study: Peripheral blood was sampled at the time of initial diagnosis, prior to any treatment. To identify distinguishing TCR V-J signatures, a discovery cohort of around 100 patients was used, comprising 43 with Graves' ophthalmopathy and about 59 with stable Graves' hyperthyroidism. Prospective prediction of ophthalmopathy was tested in an independent validation cohort consisting of 18 hyperthyroidism patients and approximately 16 patients who later progressed to ophthalmopathy. The 100 or so discovery patients were randomly split 7:3 into training and test sets. In addition, the study compared T-cell repertoires in thyroid tissue and in blood from five or six Graves' hyperthyroidism patients. After blood sampling, hyperthyroidism patients were treated with methimazole at a starting dose of 30 mg daily, and ophthalmopathy patients were treated with high-dose intravenous methylprednisolone. TCR Vbeta CDR3 sequencing of roughly 140 peripheral blood samples (under 45 ophthalmopathy, roughly 72 hyperthyroidism and around 17 progressor patients) is reported in the paper. Overall results and qualifications from the work: In validation, the model predicted progression to ophthalmopathy with around 71% sensitivity and roughly 75% specificity, a median of roughly seven months before onset. Blood samples also contained most of the expanded thyroid clonotypes (frequency above 0.001), which suggests that blood repertoires may reflect thyroid immune responses. In cross-validation, a model built on a 13 V-J signature told ophthalmopathy apart from stable hyperthyroidism with approximately 90% sensitivity and 81% to 82% specificity, and in testing the same model reached 80%/75%. Sample size was not statistically predetermined, and blinding of investigators to group allocation was not performed.

The TCR beta CDR3 regions were amplified from RNA transcripts. A first-round RT-PCR of the TCR CDR3 used the HTBI primer set with the Qiagen OneStep RT-PCR kit. Libraries were constructed in a second round of multiplex PCR, after which size selection and purification were carried out. The libraries were sequenced on an Illumina HiSeq2000 using paired-end 100 bp reads. As for the original processing: Raw data were processed with SOAPnuke, discarding reads with adapters, uncalled bases, mean Phred below 15, or no exact constant-primer or identifier match. COPE v1.2.5 was used to merge the high-quality paired reads, and each unique nucleotide sequence was defined as a clonotype. Clonotypes were aligned to IMGT TRBV, TRBD and TRBJ reference segments using MiTCR v1.1. Analysis was restricted to V-J combinations with a frequency above 0.0001, which covered roughly 99% of repertoires. The TCS score was defined as the ratio of F50 (clonal expansion) to E x V (chaos), calculated using BLOSUM62-based TCRdist between CDR3 peptides within each V-J. Welch's t-statistics and random forest reduced 500 to 650 V-J features to roughly 13, which were used in a naive Bayes classifier (R e1071). Clones were called with MiXCR by TCRdb after fastp trimmed the public reads at Q25, and only in-frame beta chains were retained. Under each unique CDR3 protein, matching rows form one entry showing the most common genes and DNA. These V and J calls derive from TCRdb rather than the authors' analysis. The sample table records around 600,000 distinct CDR3 sequences; 15% to 18% of these occur just once. The top ten clonotypes cover about 7% of the sample.

Stable Graves' hyperthyroidism was defined as no progression to ophthalmopathy during 18 months of follow-up. The hyperthyroidism patients were between 18 and 65 years old and newly diagnosed, with a disease duration of less than 2 months. Any patient with an uncontrolled infection, another autoimmune disease, pregnancy or lactation was excluded. Clinical symptoms, serum thyroxine and TRAb, thyroid ultrasound, and orbital computed tomography formed the basis for the diagnoses. PBMCs were separated from 10 ml of fresh peripheral blood using Ficoll-Paque density gradient centrifugation. Total RNA was extracted with Trizol reagent, and quality was checked on an Agilent 2100 Bioanalyzer. Worth noting for this clonotype: This receptor's antigen is unknown. It has no much larger one-base neighbor in the sample; base qualities were not kept.

According to the germline V gene (reference sequence), CDR1 reads PRHDT and CDR2 reads FYEKMQ. The CDR3 starts with the cysteine, ends with the phenylalanine, and has 15 residues. Only the CDR3 region is kept as DNA, spanning 45 bases read in frame from base 1. V is cut by 5 bases and J by 0 bases, and the space between the germline ends is 12 bases. The receptor was derived from a woman in her twenties or thirties with Graves' hyperthyroidism. What was sequenced was blood. The chain is encoded by TRBV13 joined to TRBJ2-3; the D gene cannot be named for sure. The bases read TGTGCCAGCAGCATCCCTCTGACTAGCACAGATACGCAGTATTTT. This codes for CASSIPLTSTDTQYF.